This TCR beta chain was documented in a study of low-dose radiotherapy and immunotherapy resistance in tumors. For the study at large: Cyclophosphamide was given intravenously at 200 mg/m2 every two weeks, and each dose came one day before radiation and immunotherapy. For four cycles from cycle 1 day 1, patients took 300 mg oral aspirin daily.

Documented time point: after trial treatment. Treatment specified: LDRT plus nivolumab, ipilimumab, low-dose cyclophosphamide and aspirin (RACIN trial). Donors were treated with nivolumab, ipilimumab, aspirin, and low-dose cyclophosphamide and radiotherapy. This clonotype was seen at least ten times. TRAV- and TRBV-specific primers were used for first-strand cDNA, which covered alpha and beta chains. TCRs were amplified for about 18 PCR cycles with a constant-region primer and V-primer adapter. With in vitro transcription, the isolated mRNA was amplified. One entry per CDR3 protein results from TCRdb running MiXCR on the reads. Of roughly 100,000 distinct CDR3 sequences in the sample, around 20% were seen once. Trimming took off 5 bases at V and 4 bases at J, with 11 bases between the two ends. CDR3 length equals 13 residues.

This specimen was PBMCs, taken after low-dose radiotherapy plus immunotherapy. This chain joins TRBV12-3 or TRBV12-4 and TRBJ1-1, with D unclear. The sequence came from a male donor with prostate cancer. The CDR3 region has the DNA TGTGCCAGCAGTGCCCGGACGGTCACTGAAGCTTTCTTT. Its protein is CASSARTVTEAFF.